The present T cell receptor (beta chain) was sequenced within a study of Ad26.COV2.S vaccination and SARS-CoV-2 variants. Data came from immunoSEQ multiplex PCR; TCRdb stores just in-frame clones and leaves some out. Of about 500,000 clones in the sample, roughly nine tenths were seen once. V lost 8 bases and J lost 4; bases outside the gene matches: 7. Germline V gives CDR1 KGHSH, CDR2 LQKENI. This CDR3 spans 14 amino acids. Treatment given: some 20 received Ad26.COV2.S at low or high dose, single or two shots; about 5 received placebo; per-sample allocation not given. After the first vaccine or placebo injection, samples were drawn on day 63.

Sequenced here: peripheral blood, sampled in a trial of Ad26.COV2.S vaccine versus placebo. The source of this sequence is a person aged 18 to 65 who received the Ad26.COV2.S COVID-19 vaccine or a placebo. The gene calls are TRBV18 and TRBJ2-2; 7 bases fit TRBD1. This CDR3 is CASAEYRGTGELFF. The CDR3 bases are TGTGCCAGCGCCGAGTACAGGGGCACCGGGGAGCTGTTTTTT. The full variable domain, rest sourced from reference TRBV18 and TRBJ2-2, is NAGVMQNPRHLVRRRGQEARLRCSPMKGHSHVYWYRQLPEEGLKFMVYLQKENIIDESGMPKERFSAEFPKEGPSILRIQQVVRGDSAAYFCASAEYRGTGELFFGEGSRLTVL.